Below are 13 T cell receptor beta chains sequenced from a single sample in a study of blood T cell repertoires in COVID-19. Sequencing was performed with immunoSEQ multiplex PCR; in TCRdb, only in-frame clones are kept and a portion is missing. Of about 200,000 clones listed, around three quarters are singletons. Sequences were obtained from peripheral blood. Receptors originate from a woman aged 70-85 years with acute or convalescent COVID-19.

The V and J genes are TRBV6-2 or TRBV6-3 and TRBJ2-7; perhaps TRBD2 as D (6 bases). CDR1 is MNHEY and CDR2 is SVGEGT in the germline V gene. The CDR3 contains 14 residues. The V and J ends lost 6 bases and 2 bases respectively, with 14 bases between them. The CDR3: CASSPGLHTYEQYF. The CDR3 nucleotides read TGTGCCAGCAGCCCGGGACTCCATACCTACGAGCAGTACTTC.

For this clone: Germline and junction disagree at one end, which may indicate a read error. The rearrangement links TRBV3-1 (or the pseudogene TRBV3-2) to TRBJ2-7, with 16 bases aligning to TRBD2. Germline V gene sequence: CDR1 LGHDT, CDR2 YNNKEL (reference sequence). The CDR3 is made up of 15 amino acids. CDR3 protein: CASSPGLAGGSEQNF. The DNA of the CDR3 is TGTGCCAGCAGCCCGGGACTAGCGGGGGGGAGCGAGCAGAACTTC.

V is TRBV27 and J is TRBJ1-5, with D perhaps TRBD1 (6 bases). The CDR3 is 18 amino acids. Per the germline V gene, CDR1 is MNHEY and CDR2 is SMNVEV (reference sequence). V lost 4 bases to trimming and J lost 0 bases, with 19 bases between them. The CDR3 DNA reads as TGTGCCAGCAGTTCATCCGGGACACTAGGGCATAGCAATCAGCCCCAGCATTTT. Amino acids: CASSSSGTLGHSNQPQHF.

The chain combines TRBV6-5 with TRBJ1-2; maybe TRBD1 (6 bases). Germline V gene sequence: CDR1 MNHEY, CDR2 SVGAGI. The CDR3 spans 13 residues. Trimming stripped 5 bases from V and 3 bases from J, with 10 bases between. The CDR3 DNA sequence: TGTGCCAGCAGTCCGGACAGTCACTATGGCTACACCTTC. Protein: CASSPDSHYGYTF.

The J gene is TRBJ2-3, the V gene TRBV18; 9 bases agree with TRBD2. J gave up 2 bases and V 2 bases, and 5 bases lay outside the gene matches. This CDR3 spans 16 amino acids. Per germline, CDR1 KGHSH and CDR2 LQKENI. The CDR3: CASSPVAGAYTDTQYF. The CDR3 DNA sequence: TGTGCCAGCTCACCAGTAGCGGGGGCTTACACAGATACGCAGTATTTT.

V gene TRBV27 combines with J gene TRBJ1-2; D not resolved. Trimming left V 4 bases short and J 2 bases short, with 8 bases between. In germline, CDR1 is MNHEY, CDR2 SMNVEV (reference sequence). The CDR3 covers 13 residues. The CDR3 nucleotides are TGTGCCAGCAGTTCGGGATCAAACTATGGCTACACCTTC. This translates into CASSSGSNYGYTF.

CDR3 protein: CASIDAQGGETQYF. CDR3 in DNA: TGCGCCAGTATCGACGCCCAGGGAGGAGAGACCCAGTACTTC. The chain has TRBV5-1 and TRBJ2-5, with a tentative D call TRBD2 (6 bases). The CDR3 is made up of 14 amino acids. V lost 8 bases and J 4 bases, leaving 18 bases between the germline ends. Per the germline V gene, CDR1 is SGHRS and CDR2 is YFSETQ.

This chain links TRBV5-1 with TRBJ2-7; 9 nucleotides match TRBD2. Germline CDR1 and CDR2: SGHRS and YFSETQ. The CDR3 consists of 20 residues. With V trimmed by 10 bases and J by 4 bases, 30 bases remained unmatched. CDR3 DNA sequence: TGCGCCCGCTGCTGGGCGGGGGGGCTGGGGGCCCCAACCCGACTATACGAGCAGTACTTC. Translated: CARCWAGGLGAPTRLYEQYF.

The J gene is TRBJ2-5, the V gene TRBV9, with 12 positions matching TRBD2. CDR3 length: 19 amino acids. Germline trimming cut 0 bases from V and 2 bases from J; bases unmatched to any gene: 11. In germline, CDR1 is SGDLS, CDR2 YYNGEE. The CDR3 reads CASSVGEGLAGRRQETQYF. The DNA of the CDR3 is TGTGCCAGCAGCGTAGGAGAAGGACTAGCGGGGAGAAGGCAAGAGACCCAGTACTTC.

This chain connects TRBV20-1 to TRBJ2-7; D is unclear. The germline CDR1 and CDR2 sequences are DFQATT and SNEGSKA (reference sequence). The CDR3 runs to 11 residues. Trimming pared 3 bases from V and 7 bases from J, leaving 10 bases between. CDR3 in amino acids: CSASNAQEQYF. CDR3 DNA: TGCAGTGCTAGTAATGCTCAGGAGCAGTACTTC.

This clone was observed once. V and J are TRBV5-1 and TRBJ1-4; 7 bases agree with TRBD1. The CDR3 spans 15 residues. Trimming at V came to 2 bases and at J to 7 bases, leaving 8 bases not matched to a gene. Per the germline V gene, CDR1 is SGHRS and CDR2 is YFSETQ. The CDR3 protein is CASSLSGQLAEKLFF. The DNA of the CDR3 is TGCGCCAGCAGCTTATCGGGACAGTTGGCTGAAAAACTGTTTTTT. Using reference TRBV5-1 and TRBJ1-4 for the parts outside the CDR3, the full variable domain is KAGVTQTPRYLIKTRGQQVTLSCSPISGHRSVSWYQQTPGQGLQFLFEYFSETQRNKGNFPGRFSGRQFSNSRSEMNVSTLELGDSALYLCASSLSGQLAEKLFFGSGTQLSVL.

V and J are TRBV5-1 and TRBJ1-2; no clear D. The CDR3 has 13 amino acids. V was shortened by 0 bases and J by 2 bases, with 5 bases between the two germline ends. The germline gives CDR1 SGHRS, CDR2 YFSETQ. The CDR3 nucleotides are TGCGCCAGCAGCTTGGGGGAGAACTATGGCTACACCTTC. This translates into CASSLGENYGYTF.

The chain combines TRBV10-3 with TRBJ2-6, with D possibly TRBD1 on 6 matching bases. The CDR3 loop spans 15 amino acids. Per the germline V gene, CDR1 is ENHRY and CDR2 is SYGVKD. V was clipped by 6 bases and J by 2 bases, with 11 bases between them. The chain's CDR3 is CAIREGQTGANVLTF. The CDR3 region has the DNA TGTGCCATCAGGGAAGGACAGACTGGGGCCAACGTCCTGACTTTC.